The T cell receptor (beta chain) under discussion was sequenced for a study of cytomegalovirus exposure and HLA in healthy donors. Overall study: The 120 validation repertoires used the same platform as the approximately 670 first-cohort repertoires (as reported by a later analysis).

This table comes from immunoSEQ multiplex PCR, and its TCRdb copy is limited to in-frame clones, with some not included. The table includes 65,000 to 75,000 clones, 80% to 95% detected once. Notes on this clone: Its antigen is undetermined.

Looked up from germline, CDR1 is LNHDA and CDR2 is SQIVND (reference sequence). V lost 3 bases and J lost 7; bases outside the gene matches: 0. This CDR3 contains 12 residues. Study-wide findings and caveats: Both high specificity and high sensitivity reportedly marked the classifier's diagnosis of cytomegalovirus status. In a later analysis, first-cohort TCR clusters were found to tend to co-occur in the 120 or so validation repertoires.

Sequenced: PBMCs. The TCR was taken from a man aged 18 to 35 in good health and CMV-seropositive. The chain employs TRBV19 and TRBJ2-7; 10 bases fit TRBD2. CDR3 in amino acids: CASSMGLAEQYF. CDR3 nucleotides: TGTGCCAGTAGTATGGGACTAGCGGAGCAGTACTTC.